This T cell receptor beta chain is from a study of T cell repertoires in cytomegalovirus infection. Looking at the study overall: Matching HLA type and CMV infection were both indicated by public TCR beta signatures.

A remark on this clonotype: Its target is unknown.

Germline V gene data show CDR1 as MNHEY and CDR2 as SMNVEV (reference sequence). This CDR3 is built from 14 residues. V lost 0 bases and J 3 bases, leaving 5 bases between the germline ends. In TCRdb, the reads were re-called with MiXCR into one record per CDR3 protein. The table has 110,000 or so distinct CDR3 sequences, about 30% seen once. The chain recombines TRBV27 with TRBJ1-4; D remains unclear. Sequencing used CD8+ T cells from cultured PBMCs, obtained from culture after CMV antigen stimulation. This TCR was sampled from a human donor in good health (CMV status not recorded). Some clones in this sample may be carry-over from other donors' samples. DNA of the CDR3: TGTGCCAGCAGTTTATCGGGCCCTAATGAAAAACTGTTTTTT. The encoded protein is CASSLSGPNEKLFF.